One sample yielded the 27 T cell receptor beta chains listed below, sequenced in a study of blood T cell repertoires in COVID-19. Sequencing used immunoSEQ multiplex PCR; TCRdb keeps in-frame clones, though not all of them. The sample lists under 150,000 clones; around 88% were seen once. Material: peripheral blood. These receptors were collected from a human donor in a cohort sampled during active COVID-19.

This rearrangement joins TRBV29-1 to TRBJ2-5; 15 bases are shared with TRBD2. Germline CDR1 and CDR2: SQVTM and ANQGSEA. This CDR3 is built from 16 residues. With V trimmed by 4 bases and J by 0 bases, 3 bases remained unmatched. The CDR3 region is CSVGGLAGGYQETQYF. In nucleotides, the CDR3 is TGCAGCGTTGGGGGACTAGCGGGGGGTTACCAAGAGACCCAGTACTTC.

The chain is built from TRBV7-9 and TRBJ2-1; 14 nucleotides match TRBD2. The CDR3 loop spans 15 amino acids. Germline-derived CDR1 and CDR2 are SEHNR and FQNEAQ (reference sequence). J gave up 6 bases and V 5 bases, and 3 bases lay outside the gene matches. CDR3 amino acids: CASSTTSGGANEQFF. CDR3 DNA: TGTGCCAGCAGCACGACTAGCGGGGGGGCCAATGAGCAGTTCTTC.

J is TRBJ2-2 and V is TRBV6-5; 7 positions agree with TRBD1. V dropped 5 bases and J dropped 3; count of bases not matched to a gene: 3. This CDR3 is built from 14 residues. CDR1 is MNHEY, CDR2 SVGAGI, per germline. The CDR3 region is CASSTGADTGELFF. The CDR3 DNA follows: TGTGCCAGCAGTACAGGGGCGGACACCGGGGAGCTGTTTTTT.

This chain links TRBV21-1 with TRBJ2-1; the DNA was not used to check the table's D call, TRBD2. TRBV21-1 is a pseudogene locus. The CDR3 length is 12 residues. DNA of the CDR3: TGTGCCAGCAGCAAAGTGGAGTGTGAGCAGTTCTTC. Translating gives CASSKVECEQFF.

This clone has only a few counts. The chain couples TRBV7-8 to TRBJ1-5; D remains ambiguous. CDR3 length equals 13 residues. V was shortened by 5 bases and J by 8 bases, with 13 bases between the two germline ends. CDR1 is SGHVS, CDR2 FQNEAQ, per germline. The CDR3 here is CASSRQPREPQHF. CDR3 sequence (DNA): TGTGCCAGCAGCCGACAACCGAGGGAGCCCCAGCATTTT.

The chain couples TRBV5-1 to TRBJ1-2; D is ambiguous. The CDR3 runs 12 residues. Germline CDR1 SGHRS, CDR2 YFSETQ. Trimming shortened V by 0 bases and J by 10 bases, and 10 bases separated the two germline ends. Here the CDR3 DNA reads TGCGCCAGCAGCTTGGGCCAGATCGACTACACCTTC. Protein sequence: CASSLGQIDYTF. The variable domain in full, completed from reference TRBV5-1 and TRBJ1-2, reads KAGVTQTPRYLIKTRGQQVTLSCSPISGHRSVSWYQQTPGQGLQFLFEYFSETQRNKGNFPGRFSGRQFSNSRSEMNVSTLELGDSALYLCASSLGQIDYTFGSGTRLTVV.

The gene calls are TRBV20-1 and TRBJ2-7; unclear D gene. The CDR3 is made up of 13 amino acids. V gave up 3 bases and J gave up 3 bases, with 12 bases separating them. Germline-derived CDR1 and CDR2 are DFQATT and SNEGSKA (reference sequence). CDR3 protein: CSASAGANYEQYF. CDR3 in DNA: TGCAGTGCTAGTGCCGGTGCAAACTACGAGCAGTACTTC.

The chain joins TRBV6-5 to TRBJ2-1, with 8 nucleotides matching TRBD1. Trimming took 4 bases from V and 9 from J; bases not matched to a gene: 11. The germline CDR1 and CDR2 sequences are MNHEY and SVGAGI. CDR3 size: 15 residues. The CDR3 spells CASSWSQGARGEQFF. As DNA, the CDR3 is TGTGCCAGCAGTTGGTCTCAGGGGGCGCGGGGTGAGCAGTTCTTC.

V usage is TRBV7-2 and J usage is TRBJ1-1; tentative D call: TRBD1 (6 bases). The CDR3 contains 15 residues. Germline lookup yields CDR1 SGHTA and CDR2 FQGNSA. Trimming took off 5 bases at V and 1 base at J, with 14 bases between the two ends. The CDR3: CASSRQLGGNTEAFF. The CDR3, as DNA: TGTGCCAGCAGCCGTCAACTAGGGGGGAACACTGAAGCTTTCTTT.

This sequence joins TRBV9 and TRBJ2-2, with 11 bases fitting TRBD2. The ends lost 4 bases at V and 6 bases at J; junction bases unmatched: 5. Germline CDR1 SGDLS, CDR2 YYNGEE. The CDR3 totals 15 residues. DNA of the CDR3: TGTGCCAGCAGCCTAGCGGGGGGTTTGGCCGGGGAGCTGTTTTTT. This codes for CASSLAGGLAGELFF.

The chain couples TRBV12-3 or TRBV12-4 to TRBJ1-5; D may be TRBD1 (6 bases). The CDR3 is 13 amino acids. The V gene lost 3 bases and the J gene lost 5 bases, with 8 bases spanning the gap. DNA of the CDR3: TGTGCCAGCAGTTTGGCAGGGGATCAGCCCCAGCATTTT. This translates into CASSLAGDQPQHF.

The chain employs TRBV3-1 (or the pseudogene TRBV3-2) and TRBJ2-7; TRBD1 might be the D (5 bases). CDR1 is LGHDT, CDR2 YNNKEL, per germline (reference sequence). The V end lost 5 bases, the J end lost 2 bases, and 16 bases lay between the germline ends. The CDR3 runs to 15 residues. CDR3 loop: CASSLQGSGTYEQYF. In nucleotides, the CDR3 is TGTGCCAGCAGCTTACAAGGGTCAGGGACCTACGAGCAGTACTTC.

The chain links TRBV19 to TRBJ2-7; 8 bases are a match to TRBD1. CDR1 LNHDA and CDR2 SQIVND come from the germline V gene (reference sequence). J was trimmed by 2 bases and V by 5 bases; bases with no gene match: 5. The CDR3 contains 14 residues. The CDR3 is CASSAGQGPYEQYF. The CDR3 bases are TGTGCCAGTAGTGCCGGACAGGGCCCCTACGAGCAGTACTTC.

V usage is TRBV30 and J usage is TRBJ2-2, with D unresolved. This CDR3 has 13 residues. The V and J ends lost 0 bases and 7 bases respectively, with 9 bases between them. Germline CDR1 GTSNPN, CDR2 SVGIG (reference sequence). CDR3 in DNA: TGTGCCTGGAGTGTGCGACTCTTCGGGGAGCTGTTTTTT. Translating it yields CAWSVRLFGELFF.

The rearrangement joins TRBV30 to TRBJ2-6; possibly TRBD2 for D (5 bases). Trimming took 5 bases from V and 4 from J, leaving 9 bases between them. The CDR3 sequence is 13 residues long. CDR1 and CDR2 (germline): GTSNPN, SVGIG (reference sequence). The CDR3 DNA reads TGTGCCTGGGACTATATAGGGGCCAACGTCCTGACTTTC. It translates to CAWDYIGANVLTF.

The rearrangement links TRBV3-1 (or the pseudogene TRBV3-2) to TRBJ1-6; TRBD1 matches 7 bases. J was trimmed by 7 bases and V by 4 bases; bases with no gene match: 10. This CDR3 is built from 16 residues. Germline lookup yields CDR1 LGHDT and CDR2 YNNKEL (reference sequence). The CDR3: CASSPRQGSLNSPLHF. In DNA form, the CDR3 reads TGTGCCAGCAGCCCCCGACAGGGATCCCTCAATTCACCCCTCCACTTT.

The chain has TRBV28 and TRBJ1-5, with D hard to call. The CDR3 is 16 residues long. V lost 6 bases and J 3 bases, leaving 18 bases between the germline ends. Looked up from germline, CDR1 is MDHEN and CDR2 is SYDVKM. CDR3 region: CASSFSSFLINQPQHF. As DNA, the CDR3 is TGTGCCAGCAGCTTTTCGTCATTCCTAATCAATCAGCCCCAGCATTTT.

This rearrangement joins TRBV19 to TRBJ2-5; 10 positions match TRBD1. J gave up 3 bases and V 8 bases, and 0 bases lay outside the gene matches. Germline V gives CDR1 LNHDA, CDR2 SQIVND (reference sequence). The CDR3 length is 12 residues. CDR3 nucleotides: TGTGCCAGTGGGACAGGGGAAGAGACCCAGTACTTC. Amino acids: CASGTGEETQYF.

CDR3: CASSSRQGAYNEQFF. CDR3 bases: TGTGCCAGCAGCTCCCGACAGGGCGCCTACAATGAGCAGTTCTTC. The chain is built from TRBV7-3 and TRBJ2-1; 7 bases map to TRBD1. V shed 4 bases, J shed 2 bases, and the junction held 5 bases outside the gene matches. The CDR3 runs 15 residues. The germline V gene encodes CDR1 SGHTA and CDR2 FQGTGA.

CDR3 region: CASSVGTSGASTDTQYF. CDR3 bases: TGTGCCAGCAGCGTTGGGACTAGCGGGGCGAGCACAGATACGCAGTATTTT. V gene TRBV5-6 combines with J gene TRBJ2-3; 13 bases align to TRBD2. The trim removed 4 bases at V and 0 bases at J, leaving 5 bases unmatched. The germline V gene has CDR1 SGHDT and CDR2 YYEEEE. This CDR3 has 17 residues.

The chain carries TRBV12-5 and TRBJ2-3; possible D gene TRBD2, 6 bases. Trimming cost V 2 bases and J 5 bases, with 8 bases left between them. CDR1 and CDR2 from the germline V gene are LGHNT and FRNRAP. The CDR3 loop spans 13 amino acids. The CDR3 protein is CASGLWGEDTQYF. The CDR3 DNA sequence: TGTGCTAGTGGTTTGTGGGGGGAAGATACGCAGTATTTT.

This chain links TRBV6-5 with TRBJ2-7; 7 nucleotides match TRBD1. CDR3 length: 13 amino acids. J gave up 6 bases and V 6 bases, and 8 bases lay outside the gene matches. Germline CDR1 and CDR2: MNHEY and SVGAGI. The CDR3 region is CASSSGTAGEQYF. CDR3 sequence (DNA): TGTGCCAGCAGCTCCGGGACAGCCGGCGAGCAGTACTTC.

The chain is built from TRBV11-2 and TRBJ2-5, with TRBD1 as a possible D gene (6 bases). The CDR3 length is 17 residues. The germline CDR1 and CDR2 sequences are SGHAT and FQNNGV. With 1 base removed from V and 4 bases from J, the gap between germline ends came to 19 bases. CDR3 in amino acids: CASSLGPRGRVGETQYF. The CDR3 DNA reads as TGTGCCAGCAGCTTAGGGCCCAGGGGCAGGGTGGGAGAGACCCAGTACTTC. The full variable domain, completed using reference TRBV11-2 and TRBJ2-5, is EAGVAQSPRYKIIEKRQSVAFWCNPISGHATLYWYQQILGQGPKLLIQFQNNGVVDDSQLPKDRFSAERLKGVDSTLKIQPAKLEDSAVYLCASSLGPRGRVGETQYFGPGTRLLVL.

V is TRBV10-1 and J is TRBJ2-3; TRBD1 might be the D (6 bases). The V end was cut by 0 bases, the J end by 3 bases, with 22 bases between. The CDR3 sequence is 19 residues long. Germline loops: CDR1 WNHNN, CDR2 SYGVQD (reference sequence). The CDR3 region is CASSESKEALTGRTDTQYF. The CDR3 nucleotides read TGCGCCAGCAGTGAGTCTAAAGAGGCGTTGACAGGCCGAACAGATACGCAGTATTTT.

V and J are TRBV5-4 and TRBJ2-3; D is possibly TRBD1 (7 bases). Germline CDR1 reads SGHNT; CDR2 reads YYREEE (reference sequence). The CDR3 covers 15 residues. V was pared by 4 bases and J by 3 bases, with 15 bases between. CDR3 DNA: TGTGCCAGCAGCACCCGACAGGGAGGTACAGATACGCAGTATTTT. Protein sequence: CASSTRQGGTDTQYF.

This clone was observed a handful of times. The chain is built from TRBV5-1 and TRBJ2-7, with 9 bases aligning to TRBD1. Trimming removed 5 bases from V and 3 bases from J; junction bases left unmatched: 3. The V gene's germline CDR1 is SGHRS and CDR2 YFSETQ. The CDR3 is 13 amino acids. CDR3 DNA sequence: TGCGCCAGCAGGGGGACAGGGCGCTACGAGCAGTACTTC. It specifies CASRGTGRYEQYF. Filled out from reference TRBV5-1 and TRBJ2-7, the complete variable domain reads KAGVTQTPRYLIKTRGQQVTLSCSPISGHRSVSWYQQTPGQGLQFLFEYFSETQRNKGNFPGRFSGRQFSNSRSEMNVSTLELGDSALYLCASRGTGRYEQYFGPGTRLTVT.

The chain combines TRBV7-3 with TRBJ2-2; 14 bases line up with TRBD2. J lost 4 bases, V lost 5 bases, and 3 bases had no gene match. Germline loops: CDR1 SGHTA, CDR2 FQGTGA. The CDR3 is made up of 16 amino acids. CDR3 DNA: TGTGCCAGCAGCACCGGACTAGCGGGGGGCACCGGGGAGCTGTTTTTT. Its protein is CASSTGLAGGTGELFF.